This T cell receptor beta chain was sequenced during a study of cytomegalovirus exposure and HLA in healthy donors. Germline CDR1 is SEHNR and CDR2 is FQNEAQ (reference sequence). The trim removed 6 bases at V and 5 bases at J, leaving 9 bases unmatched. The CDR3 totals 14 residues. Study outcomes and limitations: Previous analysis showed most TCR beta V segments were productive about 87% or about 30% of the time. Available immune exposure information was restricted to CMV serostatus only.

With respect to this clone: Its cognate antigen is unknown.

Use of 60 Vbeta and 13 Jbeta primers characterized the PCR. Libraries were prepared by immunoSEQ multiplex PCR; TCRdb keeps only in-frame clonotypes and omits some of them. This sample has roughly 120,000 clones; more than 60% occur once, and the top ten carry about 12%. This receptor was identified in a woman aged 60-75 years in good health and CMV-seropositive. Sequenced input: PBMCs. The chain employs TRBV7-9 and TRBJ1-2; 7 bases line up with TRBD1. The CDR3 is CASSLPGQQYGYTF. The CDR3 nucleotides are TGTGCCAGCAGTTTGCCGGGACAGCAATATGGCTACACCTTC. Complete variable domain (other parts from reference TRBV7-9 and TRBJ1-2): DTGVSQNPRHKITKRGQNVTFRCDPISEHNRLYWYRQTLGQGPEFLTYFQNEAQLEKSRLLSDRFSAERPKGSFSTLEIQRTEQGDSAMYLCASSLPGQQYGYTFGSGTRLTVV.